Each of the 5 T cell receptor beta chains below was sequenced from the same sample in a study of a mutant IDH1 vaccine in newly diagnosed glioma. Their antigens remain unidentified. Time point reported: week 47, end of study. Vaccination used 300 ug of mutant IDH1 20-mer peptide per dose, with topical imiquimod. The repertoire was sequenced with immunoSEQ multiplex PCR; TCRdb's copy has only in-frame clones and lacks some. The data hold under 45,000 clones, with 82% observed a single time. Sequenced material: PBMCs, taken from a glioma patient whose treatment included an IDH1 peptide vaccine. These receptors were taken from a man aged 18-30 years with glioma. Some clones in this sample may be carry-over from other donors' samples.

The chain employs TRBV29-1 and TRBJ2-3; D is unresolved. The CDR3 covers 11 residues. V lost 5 bases, J lost 4 bases, and 7 bases lay in between. Per the germline V gene, CDR1 is SQVTM and CDR2 is ANQGSEA. As DNA, the CDR3 is TGCAGCGTTTGGGCCTCAGATACGCAGTATTTT. Amino acids: CSVWASDTQYF.

The gene calls are TRBV7-2 and TRBJ2-7; 8 nucleotides agree with TRBD2. The CDR3 covers 14 residues. Germline assignment: CDR1 SGHTA and CDR2 FQGNSA. V lost 3 bases, J lost 6 bases, and 7 bases stayed unmatched. The CDR3 nucleotides are TGTGCCAGCAGCTTTCGGGGGGGACGTAGCGAGCAGTACTTC. This translates into CASSFRGGRSEQYF.

V gene TRBV4-3 combines with J gene TRBJ2-5; D unclear. With 5 bases removed from V and 1 base from J, the gap between germline ends came to 14 bases. The CDR3 extends over 15 amino acids. CDR1 is LGHNA and CDR2 is YSLEER in the germline V gene. This CDR3 reads CASSAHLASQETQYF. CDR3 nucleotide sequence: TGCGCCAGCAGCGCACACTTAGCTTCCCAAGAGACCCAGTACTTC.

The chain carries TRBV7-8 and TRBJ1-5; 8 bases are shared with TRBD1. CDR3 length equals 17 residues. CDR1 is SGHVS, CDR2 FQNEAQ, per germline. V gave up 7 bases and J gave up 5 bases; unmatched junction bases: 16. CDR3 sequence (DNA): TGTGCCAGCATCACCGGGGCAGGGGGCAGATGGGATCAGCCCCAGCATTTT. Its translation is CASITGAGGRWDQPQHF.

The chain employs TRBV4-3 and TRBJ2-7; D gene uncertain. Germline lookup yields CDR1 LGHNA and CDR2 YSLEER. Trimming pared 0 bases from V and 2 bases from J, leaving 11 bases between. This CDR3 comprises 15 residues. The CDR3 DNA reads as TGCGCCAGCAGCCAAGATCGGAACCGAGCCTACGAGCAGTACTTC. Its protein is CASSQDRNRAYEQYF.